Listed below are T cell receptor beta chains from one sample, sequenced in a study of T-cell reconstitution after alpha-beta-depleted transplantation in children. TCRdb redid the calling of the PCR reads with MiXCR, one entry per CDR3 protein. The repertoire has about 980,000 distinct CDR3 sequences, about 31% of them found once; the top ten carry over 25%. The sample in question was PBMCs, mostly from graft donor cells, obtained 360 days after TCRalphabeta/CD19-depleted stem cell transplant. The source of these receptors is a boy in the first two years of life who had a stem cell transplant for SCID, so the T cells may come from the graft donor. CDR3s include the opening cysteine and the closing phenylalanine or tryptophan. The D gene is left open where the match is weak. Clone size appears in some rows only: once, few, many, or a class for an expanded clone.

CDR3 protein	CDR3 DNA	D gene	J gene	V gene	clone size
CASSVDRGATNEKLFF	TGCGCCAGCAGTGTGGACAGGGGAGCAACTAATGAAAAACTGTTTTTT	TRBD1	TRBJ1-4	TRBV5-1	-
CASNDQRAFYNEQFF	TGTGCCAGCAACGACCAAAGGGCCTTCTACAATGAGCAGTTCTTC	-	TRBJ2-1	TRBV12-3/TRBV12-4	few
CAWSAGEKLFF	TGTGCCTGGAGTGCTGGTGAAAAACTGTTTTTT	-	TRBJ1-4	TRBV30	-
CASSLAQGNQETQYF	TGTGCCAGCAGTTTAGCGCAAGGGAACCAAGAGACCCAGTACTTC	-	TRBJ2-5	TRBV12-3/TRBV12-4	-
CASGLEGLAPYEQYF	TGTGCCAGCGGGTTGGAGGGACTAGCCCCCTACGAGCAGTACTTC	TRBD2	TRBJ2-7	TRBV6-1	-
CASSWPVAGGLETQYF	TGTGCCAGCAGCTGGCCGGTGGCGGGAGGTTTGGAGACCCAGTACTTC	TRBD2	TRBJ2-5	TRBV5-5	-
CSARDEMGGARRWDTQYF	TGCAGTGCTAGAGATGAAATGGGCGGGGCCCGACGGTGGGATACGCAGTATTTT	-	TRBJ2-3	TRBV20-1	-
CCARDRDRTYTEAFF	TGCTGTGCTAGAGATAGGGACAGGACCTACACTGAAGCTTTCTTT	TRBD1	TRBJ1-1	TRBV20-1	once
CASSQGVAGNYGYTF	TGCGCCAGCAGCCAAGGCGTAGCCGGGAACTATGGCTACACCTTC	-	TRBJ1-2	TRBV4-1	-
CASSPWTGPNEQYF	TGTGCCAGCAGTCCTTGGACAGGGCCCAACGAGCAGTACTTC	TRBD1	TRBJ2-7	TRBV12-3/TRBV12-4	once
CASSLFGGGAYNEQFF	TGTGCCAGCAGTTTATTCGGCGGGGGGGCTTACAATGAGCAGTTCTTC	TRBD2	TRBJ2-1	TRBV12-3/TRBV12-4	-
CVSSPQADLEAFF	TGTGTCAGCAGCCCTCAAGCTGACCTTGAAGCTTTCTTT	-	TRBJ1-1	TRBV12-3/TRBV12-4	-
CASSLTTGTASYEQYF	TGTGCCAGCAGCCTGACGACCGGGACAGCCTCCTACGAGCAGTACTTC	TRBD1	TRBJ2-7	TRBV27	-
CSARASGGASNEQFF	TGCAGTGCTAGAGCGAGCGGGGGGGCATCAAATGAGCAGTTCTTC	TRBD2	TRBJ2-1	TRBV20-1	few
CASSYGWEGELFF	TGTGCCAGCAGTTACGGGTGGGAGGGGGAGCTGTTTTTT	-	TRBJ2-2	TRBV6-6	-
CASSYPLGGGGQETQYF	TGTGCCAGCAGTTACCCCCTGGGAGGGGGAGGGCAAGAGACCCAGTACTTC	-	TRBJ2-5	TRBV6-2/TRBV6-3	-
CASEGPQAGNEQFF	TGCGCCTCCGAAGGTCCCCAGGCGGGCAATGAGCAGTTCTTC	-	TRBJ2-1	TRBV2	-
CAISESGWQGEVTEAFF	TGTGCCATCAGTGAGTCGGGGTGGCAGGGCGAGGTCACTGAAGCTTTCTTT	-	TRBJ1-1	TRBV10-3	few
CASGINEQFF	TGTGCCAGCGGGATTAATGAGCAGTTCTTC	-	TRBJ2-1	TRBV3-1	-
CASSLSGQGSLGQYF	TGTGCCAGCAGTTTATCGGGACAGGGTAGTTTAGGGCAGTACTTC	TRBD1	TRBJ2-7	TRBV27	-
CASSRDRDNYEQYF	TGTGCCAGCAGTCGGGACAGGGATAACTACGAGCAGTACTTC	TRBD1	TRBJ2-7	TRBV12-3/TRBV12-4	few
CASSHGYGQFF	TGTGCCAGCAGCCACGGGTATGGGCAGTTCTTC	-	TRBJ2-1	TRBV5-6	few
CASGVGAGFYNEQFF	TGTGCCAGCGGTGTCGGGGCAGGGTTTTACAATGAGCAGTTCTTC	-	TRBJ2-1	TRBV2	-
CASSPTGDWLNEQFF	TGTGCCAGCAGCCCGACAGGGGATTGGTTGAATGAGCAGTTCTTC	TRBD1	TRBJ2-1	TRBV12-3/TRBV12-4	-
CASSPQGSSPRGERFF	TGTGCCAGCTCACCACAGGGATCTAGCCCCCGTGGGGAAAGATTCTTC	-	TRBJ2-1	TRBV18	few
CASSHILDTQYF	TGTGCCAGCAGCCACATTCTGGATACGCAGTATTTT	-	TRBJ2-3	TRBV7-9	few
CAIGDVSNQPQHF	TGTGCCATCGGCGACGTTAGCAATCAGCCCCAGCATTTT	-	TRBJ1-5	TRBV10-3	few
CATSLRDFGTDTQYF	TGTGCCACCAGCCTAAGGGACTTCGGCACAGATACGCAGTATTTT	-	TRBJ2-3	TRBV15	once
CASGRPKDQPQHF	TGTGCCTCAGGGCGTCCCAAGGATCAGCCCCAGCATTTT	-	TRBJ1-5	TRBV10-3	-
CASRKAGQGPYEQYF	TGTGCCAGCAGAAAAGCGGGACAGGGGCCTTACGAGCAGTACTTC	TRBD1	TRBJ2-7	TRBV6-1	few
CSARKPPQHF	TGCAGTGCTAGAAAGCCGCCCCAGCATTTT	-	TRBJ1-5	TRBV20-1	few
CASSFRPLTARTYNEQFF	TGCGCCAGCAGCTTCCGGCCCCTGACAGCGCGTACCTACAATGAGCAGTTCTTC	-	TRBJ2-1	TRBV5-1	few
CASNQGQGTMDGYTF	TGTGCCAGCAACCAGGGACAGGGGACGATGGATGGCTACACCTTC	TRBD1	TRBJ1-2	TRBV7-9	-
CASSSLDRGAAANEKLFF	TGTGCCAGCAGCTCCCTGGACAGGGGGGCCGCGGCTAATGAAAAACTGTTTTTT	TRBD1	TRBJ1-4	TRBV5-5	few
CASSRTGRATDEQFF	TGTGCCAGTAGTAGGACAGGAAGGGCTACGGATGAGCAGTTCTTC	TRBD1	TRBJ2-1	TRBV19	few
CSAFQDTSSYNSPLHF	TGCAGTGCTTTTCAGGACACTAGCTCCTATAATTCACCCCTCCACTTT	-	TRBJ1-6	TRBV20-1	-
CASRATDTQYF	TGTGCCAGCCGGGCGACGGATACGCAGTATTTT	-	TRBJ2-3	TRBV18	-
CASILGTGSYEQYF	TGTGCCAGCATCCTAGGGACAGGTTCCTACGAGCAGTACTTC	TRBD1	TRBJ2-7	TRBV2	few
CASSLSRTGVVYNEQFF	TGTGCCAGCAGCTTGTCCCGTACAGGGGTTGTCTACAATGAGCAGTTCTTC	TRBD1	TRBJ2-1	TRBV5-6	-
CSPPVLRTGNLGGYTF	TGCAGTCCCCCCGTTCTCAGAACAGGGAATTTGGGTGGCTACACCTTC	-	TRBJ1-2	TRBV20-1	-
CASSLLGGRPYNEQFF	TGTGCCAGCAGTTTACTTGGGGGTCGGCCCTACAATGAGCAGTTCTTC	-	TRBJ2-1	TRBV28	-
CASSPLTGMNTEAFF	TGTGCCAGCAGCCCGTTAACAGGCATGAACACTGAAGCTTTCTTT	-	TRBJ1-1	TRBV7-8	few
CASSRTQYF	TGTGCCAGCAGCAGGACCCAGTACTTC	-	TRBJ2-5	TRBV21-1	few
CATSTVFGLYSNQPQHF	TGTGCCACCAGCACCGTCTTTGGGCTTTATAGCAATCAGCCCCAGCATTTT	-	TRBJ1-5	TRBV15	few
CASSQDAGLGETQYF	TGCGCCAGCAGCCAAGATGCGGGACTAGGAGAGACCCAGTACTTC	TRBD2	TRBJ2-5	TRBV4-3	few
CASSFLWNSPLHF	TGTGCCAGCAGCTTCTTGTGGAATTCACCCCTCCACTTT	-	TRBJ1-6	TRBV6-1	few
CASSLGDRVKYF	TGTGCCAGCAGTTTAGGAGACAGGGTTAAGTACTTC	TRBD1	TRBJ2-7	TRBV12-3/TRBV12-4	-
CASSHLLGQGADYQPQHF	TGTGCCAGCAGCCACTTACTCGGACAGGGGGCGGACTATCAGCCCCAGCATTTT	TRBD1	TRBJ1-5	TRBV7-8	few
CAISESAGDGYNEQFF	TGTGCCATCAGTGAGTCGGCGGGAGACGGATACAATGAGCAGTTCTTC	TRBD2	TRBJ2-1	TRBV10-3	-
CAIRRGGPNEKLFF	TGTGCCATCCGCAGGGGGGGCCCTAATGAAAAACTGTTTTTT	TRBD1	TRBJ1-4	TRBV10-3	few
CSAQKLAGLTYEQYF	TGCAGTGCCCAGAAACTAGCGGGGTTGACCTACGAGCAGTACTTC	TRBD2	TRBJ2-7	TRBV20-1	many